The TCR beta chain described here comes from a study of shared clonotypes between healthy human individuals. Unsorted samples relied on tens of millions of PBMCs, which served as the source of genomic DNA. About this clone itself: The antigen remains undetermined.

The study's findings and limits: The sole specimen, blood, was sampled, and tissue repertoires likely differ.

With 4 bases removed from V and 2 bases from J, the gap between germline ends came to 15 bases. CDR1 SGHRS and CDR2 YFSETQ come from the germline V gene. The CDR3 runs 15 residues. As handled by the study authors: For the immunoSEQ data, sequences were junction-only without quality scores, so filtering differed. Data came from immunoSEQ multiplex PCR; TCRdb stores just in-frame clones and leaves some out. That table furnishes V, J and clone size, whereas the DNA furnished D and trimming. The sample gives hundreds of thousands of clones, around 80% of which show up once; around 12% is in the top ten. The sequence derives from a middle-aged woman in good health. Some clones in this sample may be carry-over from other donors' samples. The genes are TRBV5-1 and TRBJ1-1, with D possibly TRBD1 on 5 matching bases. The material sequenced was PBMCs. CDR3 loop: CASSRLGQGNTEAFF. The CDR3 nucleotides are TGCGCCAGCAGCCGATTAGGTCAGGGAAACACTGAAGCTTTCTTT.